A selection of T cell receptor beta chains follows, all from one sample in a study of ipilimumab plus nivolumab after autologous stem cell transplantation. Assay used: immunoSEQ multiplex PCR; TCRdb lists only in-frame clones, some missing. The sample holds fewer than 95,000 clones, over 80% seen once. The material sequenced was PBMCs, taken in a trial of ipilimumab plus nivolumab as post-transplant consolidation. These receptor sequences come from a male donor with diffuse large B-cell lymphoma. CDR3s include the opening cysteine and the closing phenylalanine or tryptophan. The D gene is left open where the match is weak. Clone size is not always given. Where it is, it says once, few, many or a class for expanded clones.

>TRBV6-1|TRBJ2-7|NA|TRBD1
TGTGCCAGCAGTGAAGCGATCCGGGACAGAGGGGAGCAGTACTTC
CASSEAIRDRGEQYF
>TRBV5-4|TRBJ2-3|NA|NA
TGTGCCAGCAGCTCCCCCCAAATCACAGATACGCAGTATTTT
CASSSPQITDTQYF
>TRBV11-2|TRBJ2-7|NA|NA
TGTGCCAGCAGCTTAGTAGTGGCCGGCCGGGCTCACGAGCAGTACTTC
CASSLVVAGRAHEQYF
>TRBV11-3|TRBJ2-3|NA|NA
TGTGCCAGCAGCTTTGACAGAAGCACAGATACGCAGTATTTT
CASSFDRSTDTQYF
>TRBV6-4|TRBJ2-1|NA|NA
TGTGCCAGCAGCCCGGGACTCGACAATGAGCAGTTCTTC
CASSPGLDNEQFF
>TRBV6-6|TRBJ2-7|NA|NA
TGTGCCAGCTCGGACAGCGGAACCTACGAGCAGTACTTC
CASSDSGTYEQYF
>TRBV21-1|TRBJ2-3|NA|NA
TGTGCCAGCAGCAAAGGTACTAGCGGGGGGGCTCGTCGGCATACGCAGTATTTT
CASSKGTSGGARRHTQYF
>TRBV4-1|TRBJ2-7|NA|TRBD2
TGCGCCAGCAGCCAAGGGCGGGGGAGCGAGCAGTACTTC
CASSQGRGSEQYF
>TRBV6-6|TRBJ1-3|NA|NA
TGTGCCAGCACCTTCGACGGGCCGAGGGGAAACACCATATATTTT
CASTFDGPRGNTIYF
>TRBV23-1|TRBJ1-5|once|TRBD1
TGCGCCAGCAGTCAATCGTTAAGGAACGATAGGACAGGGGGGTACGGGAGCAATCAGCCCCAGCATTTT
CASSQSLRNDRTGGYGSNQPQHF
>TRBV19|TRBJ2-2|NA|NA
TGTGCCAGTAGTATCTCGGGCATGGGCGGGGAGCTGTTTTTT
CASSISGMGGELFF
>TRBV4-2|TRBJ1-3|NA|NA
TGTGCCAGCAGCCAAGAAGGGCACGGAAACACCATATATTTT
CASSQEGHGNTIYF
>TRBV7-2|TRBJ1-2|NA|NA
TGTGCCAGCAGCTTAGTCAGTAGTGGGGCAGCTTCTGGGTATGGCTACACCTTC
CASSLVSSGAASGYGYTF
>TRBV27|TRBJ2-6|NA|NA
TGTGCCAGCAGTCCTCGGACGGGAAGCTCTGGGGCCAACGTCCTGACTTTC
CASSPRTGSSGANVLTF
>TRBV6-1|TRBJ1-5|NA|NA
TGTGCCAGCAGTGAGACCCGGGGGTTATCGGCCCAGCCCCAGCATTTT
CASSETRGLSAQPQHF
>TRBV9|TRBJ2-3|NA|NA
TGTGCCAGCAGCCCCTATGCAGATACGCAGTATTTT
CASSPYADTQYF
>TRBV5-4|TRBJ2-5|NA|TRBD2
TGTGCCAGCAGCTCGGGAAGCGGGGGGGCGGAAAAGACCCAGTACTTC
CASSSGSGGAEKTQYF
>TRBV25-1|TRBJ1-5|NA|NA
TGTGCCAGCAGTCGCGGGGCGAATCAGCCCCAGCATTTT
CASSRGANQPQHF
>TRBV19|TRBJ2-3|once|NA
TGTGCCAGTAGTAGAGGACGCATAGAGGGCACAGATACGCAGTATTTT
CASSRGRIEGTDTQYF
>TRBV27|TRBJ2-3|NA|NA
TGTGCCAGCAGGGGCCCGGGGGTCACAGATACGCAGTATTTT
CASRGPGVTDTQYF
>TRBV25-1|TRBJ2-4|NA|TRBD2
TGTGCCAGCAGTGACTCGGGGGGTCGGAACATTCAGTACTTC
CASSDSGGRNIQYF
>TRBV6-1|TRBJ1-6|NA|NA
TGTGCCAGCAGGCCGGGACAACGTGATTCACCCCTCCACTTT
CASRPGQRDSPLHF
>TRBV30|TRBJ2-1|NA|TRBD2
TGTGCCTGGAGTCCCCTGACTAGCGGGGGGGGCAATGAGCAGTTCTTC
CAWSPLTSGGGNEQFF
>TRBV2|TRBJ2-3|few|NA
TGTGCCAGCAGTACACAACAGGAGACAGATACGCAGTATTTT
CASSTQQETDTQYF
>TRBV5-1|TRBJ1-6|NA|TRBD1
TGCGCCAGCAGCTTGACCGGGACAGCCAATTCACCCCTCCACTTT
CASSLTGTANSPLHF
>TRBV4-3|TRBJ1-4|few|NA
TGCGCCAGCAGCCAAGATCGGGGACATAATACTAATGAAAAACTGTTTTTT
CASSQDRGHNTNEKLFF
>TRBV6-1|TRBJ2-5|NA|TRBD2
TGTGCCAGCAGTGAAGGACGTAGCGGGGGACTCCAAGAGACCCAGTACTTC
CASSEGRSGGLQETQYF
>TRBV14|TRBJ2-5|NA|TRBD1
TGTGCCAGCAGCCAAAACCGGGACAGGGGACATACCCAGTACTTC
CASSQNRDRGHTQYF
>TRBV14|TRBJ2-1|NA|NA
TGTGCCAGCAGCCATCGATTACAGAGTAGCTCCTACAATGAGCAGTTCTTC
CASSHRLQSSSYNEQFF
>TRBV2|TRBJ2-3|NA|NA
TGTGCCAGCTCGTACACAGATACGCAGTATTTT
CASSYTDTQYF
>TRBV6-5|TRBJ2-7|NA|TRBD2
TGTGCCAGCAGTCAGAGCGGGGGGACCTACGAGCAGTACTTC
CASSQSGGTYEQYF
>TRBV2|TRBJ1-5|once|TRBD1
TGTGCCGGCCGTGGACAGGGAAATAGCAATCAGCCCCAGCATTTT
CAGRGQGNSNQPQHF
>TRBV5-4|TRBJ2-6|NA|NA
TGTGCCAGCAGTCGCCCCTCGGGGCGTGGGGCCAACGTCCTGACTTTC
CASSRPSGRGANVLTF
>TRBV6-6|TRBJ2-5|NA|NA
TGTGCCAGCAGCTCAGGGGGGGAGCAGTACTTC
CASSSGGEQYF
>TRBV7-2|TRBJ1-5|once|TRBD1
TGTGCCAGCAGCTTAGCCGGAGGACAGGGCTATCAGCCCCAGCATTTT
CASSLAGGQGYQPQHF
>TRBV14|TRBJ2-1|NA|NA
TGTGCCAGCAGCCATTATTATGAGCAGTTCTTC
CASSHYYEQFF
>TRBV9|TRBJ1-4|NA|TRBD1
TGTGCCAGCAGCGTAGGTACAGGGGCTTGGGAAAAACTGTTTTTT
CASSVGTGAWEKLFF
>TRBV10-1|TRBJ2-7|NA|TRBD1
TGCGCCAGCAGAGAGGGACAGGGGTTTCTCGAGCAGTACTTC
CASREGQGFLEQYF
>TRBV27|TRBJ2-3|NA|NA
TGTGCCAGCACCCCGATGAGAGGGGCGGACACAGATACGCAGTATTTT
CASTPMRGADTDTQYF
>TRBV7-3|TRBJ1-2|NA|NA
TGTGCCAGCAGCTTAGGGGGGGCAGAGGGCTACACCTTC
CASSLGGAEGYTF
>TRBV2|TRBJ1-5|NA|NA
TGTGCCAGCAGTGTTCAGGGATTCGGTCAGCCCCAGCATTTT
CASSVQGFGQPQHF